These T cell receptor beta chains were read from a single sample in a study of T cells after yellow fever vaccination. TCRdb processed the 5' RACE reads anew with MiXCR; each CDR3 protein has one entry. The sample lists over 110,000 distinct CDR3 sequences, roughly 8.2% occurring once. The starting material was CD4+ T cells sorted from PBMCs, obtained 5 days after the yellow fever booster vaccination. The receptors come from a man under 40 who received the YFV17D yellow fever vaccine. CDR3s include the opening cysteine and the closing phenylalanine or tryptophan. Not all rows give a size; the values are once, few, many and, for expanded clones, a class.

j_call	clone_size	v_call	cdr3_length	cdr3_aa
TRBJ1-6	many	TRBV27	13	CASNDNYNSPLHF
TRBJ2-7	many	TRBV12-3/TRBV12-4	14	CASSLTSGTWEQYF
TRBJ1-6	many	TRBV9	17	CASSERGGGQANSPLHF
TRBJ2-7	.	TRBV20-1	12	CSASNPSVEQYF
TRBJ1-4	many	TRBV5-1	14	CASSSEGANEKLFF
TRBJ2-3	many	TRBV12-3/TRBV12-4	13	CASSTRRADTQYF
TRBJ2-7	many	TRBV7-9	14	CASSLGIRGYEQYF
TRBJ1-5	many	TRBV20-1	15	CSATGQDASNQPQHF
TRBJ2-2	many	TRBV6-2/TRBV6-3	17	CASSPFPGRGYTGELFF
TRBJ2-6	.	TRBV18	16	CASSPPGSSGANVLTF
TRBJ2-7	.	TRBV20-1	13	CSARDRNYYEQYF
TRBJ2-1	many	TRBV10-3	17	CAISKTQEAGGYNEQFF
TRBJ2-1	many	TRBV3-1	12	CASSQVSAKQFF
TRBJ1-4	many	TRBV7-9	15	CASSVVGATNEKLFF
TRBJ2-1	many	TRBV20-1	13	CSASLAGRHEQFF
TRBJ2-7	many	TRBV20-1	12	CSARDLATLQYF
TRBJ2-1	many	TRBV20-1	12	CSARTPGSEQFF
TRBJ2-1	many	TRBV29-1	13	CSVFSGRGNEQFF
TRBJ2-5	many	TRBV20-1	13	CSDRRTSGITQYF
TRBJ2-7	.	TRBV24-1	15	CATSDAGTGNYEQYF
TRBJ2-4	many	TRBV20-1	14	CSAGTQGAKNIQYF
TRBJ2-1	many	TRBV10-1	15	CASSESPTSVEEQFF
TRBJ2-7	many	TRBV7-9	15	CASSPSGNPGYEQYF
TRBJ2-6	many	TRBV11-2	15	CASSLDRAGANVLTF
TRBJ2-7	many	TRBV12-3/TRBV12-4	13	CASSFGPHYEQYF
TRBJ2-7	many	TRBV5-1	15	CASSLGTSQEHEQYF
TRBJ2-1	many	TRBV24-1	15	CATSDRGGLANEQFF
TRBJ1-2	.	TRBV19	13	CASSRDRDYGYTF
TRBJ2-7	many	TRBV20-1	12	CSARASGRGQYF
TRBJ2-2	many	TRBV5-1	15	CASSSGTSQTGELFF
TRBJ2-3	medium-sized	TRBV5-1	15	CASSFRDPGTDTQYF
TRBJ2-1	many	TRBV6-2/TRBV6-3	16	CASSNPTGGDYNEQFF
TRBJ2-5	few	TRBV11-1	21	CASSLIPTVPTPTSGKETQYF
TRBJ2-1	many	TRBV4-3	18	CASSQETLARVAYNEQFF
TRBJ1-4	.	TRBV7-9	14	CASSFWAEEEKLFF
TRBJ2-5	many	TRBV6-5	16	CASSYSTGLEGETQYF
TRBJ2-4	many	TRBV7-2	14	CASSFDLTVNIQYF
TRBJ1-1	many	TRBV6-5	15	CASSLGQAMNTEAFF
TRBJ1-1	.	TRBV20-1	14	CSAFEVTGNTEAFF
TRBJ2-2	many	TRBV19	16	CASSVGQGTATGELFF
TRBJ2-5	many	TRBV10-3	14	CAIRPGRDQETQYF
TRBJ2-7	.	TRBV12-3/TRBV12-4	13	CASRARFPPEQYF
TRBJ1-2	many	TRBV6-5	16	CASSYSPAKGPYGYTF
TRBJ1-4	many	TRBV6-5	15	CASSWGTGPNEKLFF
TRBJ1-1	many	TRBV29-1	13	CSVEDGKNTEAFF
TRBJ2-7	many	TRBV6-2/TRBV6-3	11	CASSYYYEQYF
TRBJ2-3	.	TRBV12-3/TRBV12-4	17	CASSSQTSGEGTDTQYF
TRBJ2-7	.	TRBV2	14	CASSDAGLSYEQYF
TRBJ2-3	many	TRBV4-3	16	CASSQDDGRMADTQYF
TRBJ2-6	many	TRBV7-8	17	CASSLLDRRAGANVLTF
TRBJ2-1	many	TRBV4-3	13	CASSQEGYNEQFF
TRBJ2-5	many	TRBV19	14	CASSSAQGQETQYF
TRBJ1-1	many	TRBV29-1	13	CSVGQLMNTEAFF
TRBJ2-7	many	TRBV21-1	13	CASSRAGSYEQYF
TRBJ2-7	many	TRBV18	15	CASSPDASGGYEQYF
TRBJ2-7	many	TRBV5-1	15	CASSLTGTSSYEQYF
TRBJ2-1	few	TRBV19	15	CASSITVAGGSEQFF
TRBJ2-4	many	TRBV7-8	15	CASSSRGGEGNIQYF
TRBJ2-3	many	TRBV9	13	CASSAPGANTQYF
TRBJ2-7	.	TRBV7-2	15	CASSPRTRRSYEQYF